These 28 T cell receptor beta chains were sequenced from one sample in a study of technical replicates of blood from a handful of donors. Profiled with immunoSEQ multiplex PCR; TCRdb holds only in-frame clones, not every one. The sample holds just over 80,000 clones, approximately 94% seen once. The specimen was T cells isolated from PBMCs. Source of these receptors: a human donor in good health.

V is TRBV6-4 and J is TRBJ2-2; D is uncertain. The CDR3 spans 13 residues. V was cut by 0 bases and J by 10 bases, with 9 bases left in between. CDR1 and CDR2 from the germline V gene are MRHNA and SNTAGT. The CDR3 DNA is TGTGCCAGCAGTGACTCCGAGGAAGAGGAGCTGTTTTTT. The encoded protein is CASSDSEEEELFF.

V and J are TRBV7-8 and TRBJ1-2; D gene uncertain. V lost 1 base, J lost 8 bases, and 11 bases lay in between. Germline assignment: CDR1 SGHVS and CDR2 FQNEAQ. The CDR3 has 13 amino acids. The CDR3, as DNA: TGTGCCAGCAGCTTAGGAGGCCCTGAGGGCTACACCTTC. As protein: CASSLGGPEGYTF.

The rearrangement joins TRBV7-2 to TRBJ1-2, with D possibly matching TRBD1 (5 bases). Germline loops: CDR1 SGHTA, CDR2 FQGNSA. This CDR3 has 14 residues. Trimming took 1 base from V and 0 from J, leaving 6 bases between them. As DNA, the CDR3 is TGTGCCAGCAGCTTAGGCAGGGCTAACTATGGCTACACCTTC. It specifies CASSLGRANYGYTF.

As DNA, the CDR3 is TGTGCCAGCCAGGGAGGTGTCTCTGGAAACACCATATATTTT. This codes for CASQGGVSGNTIYF. J is TRBJ1-3 and V is TRBV6-1, with a tentative D call TRBD1 (5 bases). The CDR3 covers 14 residues. Germline-derived CDR1 and CDR2 are MNHNS and SASEGT. Trimming pared 8 bases from V and 0 bases from J, leaving 11 bases between.

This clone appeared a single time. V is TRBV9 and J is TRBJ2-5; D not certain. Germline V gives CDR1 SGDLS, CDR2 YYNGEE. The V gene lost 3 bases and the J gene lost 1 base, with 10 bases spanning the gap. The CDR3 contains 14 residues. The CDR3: CASSAPGGQETQYF. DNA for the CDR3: TGTGCCAGCAGCGCACCCGGCGGCCAAGAGACCCAGTACTTC.

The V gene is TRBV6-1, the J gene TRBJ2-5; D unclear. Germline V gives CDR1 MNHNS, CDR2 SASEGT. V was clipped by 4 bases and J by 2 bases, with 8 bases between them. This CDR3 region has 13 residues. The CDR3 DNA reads TGTGCCAGCAGTGTGCAGAAGCAAGAGACCCAGTACTTC. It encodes CASSVQKQETQYF.

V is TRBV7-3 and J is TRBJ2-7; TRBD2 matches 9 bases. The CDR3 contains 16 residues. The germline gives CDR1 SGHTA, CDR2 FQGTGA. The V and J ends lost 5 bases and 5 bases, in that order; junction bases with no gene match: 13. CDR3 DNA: TGTGCCAGCAGCGAAGGACTAGCGAGAAATCTGGACGAGCAGTACTTC. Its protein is CASSEGLARNLDEQYF.

DNA for the CDR3: TGTGCCATCAGTGTTCAGGACTACAATGAGCAGTTCTTC. Amino acid sequence: CAISVQDYNEQFF. The chain combines TRBV10-3 with TRBJ2-1; D is unclear. Germline V gene sequence: CDR1 ENHRY, CDR2 SYGVKD. This CDR3 spans 13 amino acids. V shed 4 bases and J shed 3 bases, with 7 bases lying between them.

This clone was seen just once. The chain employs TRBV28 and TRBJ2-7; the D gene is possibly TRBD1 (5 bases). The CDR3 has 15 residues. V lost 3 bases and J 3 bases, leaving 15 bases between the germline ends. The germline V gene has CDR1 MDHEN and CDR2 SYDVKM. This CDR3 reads CASSFLGQGFYEQYF. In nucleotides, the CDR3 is TGTGCCAGCAGTTTCTTAGGACAAGGATTCTACGAGCAGTACTTC. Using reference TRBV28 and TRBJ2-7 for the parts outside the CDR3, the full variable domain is DVKVTQSSRYLVKRTGEKVFLECVQDMDHENMFWYRQDPGLGLRLIYFSYDVKMKEKGDIPEGYSVSREKKERFSLILESASTNQTSMYLCASSFLGQGFYEQYFGPGTRLTVT.

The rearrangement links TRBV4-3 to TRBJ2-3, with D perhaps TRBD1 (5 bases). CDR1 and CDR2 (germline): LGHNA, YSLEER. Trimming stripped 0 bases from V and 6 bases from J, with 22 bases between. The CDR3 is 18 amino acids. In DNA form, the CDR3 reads TGCGCCAGCAGCCAAGATAGCAGGGTATTAACAATTGCGGATACGCAGTATTTT. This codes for CASSQDSRVLTIADTQYF.

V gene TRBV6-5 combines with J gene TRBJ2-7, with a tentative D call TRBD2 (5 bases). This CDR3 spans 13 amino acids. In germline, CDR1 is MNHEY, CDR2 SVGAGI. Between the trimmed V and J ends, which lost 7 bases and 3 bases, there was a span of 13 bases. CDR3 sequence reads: CASKSGSHYEQYF. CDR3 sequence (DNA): TGTGCCAGCAAATCGGGATCCCACTACGAGCAGTACTTC.

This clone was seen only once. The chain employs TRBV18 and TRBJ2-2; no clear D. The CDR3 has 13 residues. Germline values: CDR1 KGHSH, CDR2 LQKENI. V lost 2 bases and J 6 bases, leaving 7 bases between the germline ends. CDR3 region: CASSPEAAGELFF. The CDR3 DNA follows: TGTGCCAGCTCACCAGAAGCTGCCGGGGAGCTGTTTTTT.

The CDR3 DNA is TGCGCCAGCAGCGTAACGGGACTAGCGGGTTCCTACGAGCAGTACTTC. Amino acid sequence: CASSVTGLAGSYEQYF. J is TRBJ2-7 and V is TRBV5-1; 12 bases are a match to TRBD2. The CDR3 runs to 16 residues. Germline trimming cut 4 bases from V and 1 base from J; bases unmatched to any gene: 6. CDR1 is SGHRS and CDR2 is YFSETQ in the germline V gene.

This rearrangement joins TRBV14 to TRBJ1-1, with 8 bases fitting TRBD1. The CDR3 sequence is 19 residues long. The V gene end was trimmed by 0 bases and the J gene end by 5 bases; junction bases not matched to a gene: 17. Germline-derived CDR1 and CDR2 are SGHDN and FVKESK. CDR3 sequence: CASSQDGDRGWKLRTEAFF. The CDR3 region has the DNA TGTGCCAGCAGCCAAGATGGAGACAGGGGTTGGAAATTGAGGACTGAAGCTTTCTTT.

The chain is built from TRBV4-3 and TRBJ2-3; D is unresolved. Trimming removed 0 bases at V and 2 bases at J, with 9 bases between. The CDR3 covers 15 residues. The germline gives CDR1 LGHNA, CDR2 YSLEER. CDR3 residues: CASSQETSYTDTQYF. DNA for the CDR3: TGCGCCAGCAGCCAAGAAACGAGTTACACAGATACGCAGTATTTT.

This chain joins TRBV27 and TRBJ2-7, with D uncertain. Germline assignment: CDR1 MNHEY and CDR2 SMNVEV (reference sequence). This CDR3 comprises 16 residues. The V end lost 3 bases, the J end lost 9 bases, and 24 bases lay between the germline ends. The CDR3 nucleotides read TGTGCCAGCAGTTTCTCCTCCTACGCAAAGCCTATCGGGCAGTACTTC. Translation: CASSFSSYAKPIGQYF.

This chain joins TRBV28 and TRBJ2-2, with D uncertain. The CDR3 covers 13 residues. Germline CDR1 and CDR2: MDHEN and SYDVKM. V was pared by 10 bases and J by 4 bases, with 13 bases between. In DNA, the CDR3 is TGTGCCATGTTATCAGGTAGCACCGGGGAGCTGTTTTTT. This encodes CAMLSGSTGELFF.

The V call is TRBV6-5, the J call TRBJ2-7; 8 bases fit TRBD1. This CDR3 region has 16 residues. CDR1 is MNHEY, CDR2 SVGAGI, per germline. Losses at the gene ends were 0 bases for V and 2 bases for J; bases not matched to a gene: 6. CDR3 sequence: CASSYSTGQVTYEQYF. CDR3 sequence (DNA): TGTGCCAGCAGTTACTCGACGGGACAGGTTACCTACGAGCAGTACTTC.

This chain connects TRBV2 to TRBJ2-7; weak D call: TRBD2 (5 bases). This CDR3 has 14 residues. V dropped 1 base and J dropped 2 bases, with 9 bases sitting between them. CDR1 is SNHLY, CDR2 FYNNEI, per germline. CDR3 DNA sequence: TGTGCCAGCAGTGAAGGGACTGTAACCTACGAGCAGTACTTC. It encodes CASSEGTVTYEQYF.

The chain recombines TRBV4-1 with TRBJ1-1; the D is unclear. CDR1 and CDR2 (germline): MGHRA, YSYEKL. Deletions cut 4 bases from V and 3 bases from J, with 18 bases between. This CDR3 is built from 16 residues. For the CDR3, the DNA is TGCGCCAGCAGCCGGCGCTCGGGGATACCGGACACTGAAGCTTTCTTT. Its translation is CASSRRSGIPDTEAFF.

For the CDR3, the DNA is TGTGCCAGCAGCCCGACAGATCCTGAAAAACTGTTTTTT. This sequence encodes CASSPTDPEKLFF. The V gene is TRBV6-6, the J gene TRBJ1-4, with D possibly matching TRBD1 (5 bases). The CDR3 contains 13 residues. V was shortened by 6 bases and J by 7 bases, with 12 bases between the two germline ends. The V gene's germline CDR1 is MNHNY and CDR2 SVGAGI (reference sequence).

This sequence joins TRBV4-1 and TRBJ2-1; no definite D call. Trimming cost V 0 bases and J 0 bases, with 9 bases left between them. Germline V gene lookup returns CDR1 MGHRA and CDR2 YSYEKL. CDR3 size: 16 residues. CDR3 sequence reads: CASSQDFGVSYNEQFF. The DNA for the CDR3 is TGCGCCAGCAGCCAAGACTTCGGAGTCTCCTACAATGAGCAGTTCTTC.

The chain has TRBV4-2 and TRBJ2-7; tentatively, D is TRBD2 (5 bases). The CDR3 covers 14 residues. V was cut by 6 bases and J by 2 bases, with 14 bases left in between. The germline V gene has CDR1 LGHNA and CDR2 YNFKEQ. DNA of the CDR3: TGTGCCAGCAGGGAAGCGGCTACGACCTACGAGCAGTACTTC. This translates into CASREAATTYEQYF.

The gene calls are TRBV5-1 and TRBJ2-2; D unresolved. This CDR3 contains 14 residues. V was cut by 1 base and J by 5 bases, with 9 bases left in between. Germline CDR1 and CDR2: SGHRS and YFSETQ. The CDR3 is CASSLKRSTGELFF. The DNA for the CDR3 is TGCGCCAGCAGCTTGAAGAGGTCGACCGGGGAGCTGTTTTTT.

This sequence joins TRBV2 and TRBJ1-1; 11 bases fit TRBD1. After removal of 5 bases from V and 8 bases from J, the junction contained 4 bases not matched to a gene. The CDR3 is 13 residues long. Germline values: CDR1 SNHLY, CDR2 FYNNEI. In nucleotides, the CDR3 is TGTGCCAGCAGTTCCCGGGACAGGGGGGAAGCTTTCTTT. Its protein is CASSSRDRGEAFF.

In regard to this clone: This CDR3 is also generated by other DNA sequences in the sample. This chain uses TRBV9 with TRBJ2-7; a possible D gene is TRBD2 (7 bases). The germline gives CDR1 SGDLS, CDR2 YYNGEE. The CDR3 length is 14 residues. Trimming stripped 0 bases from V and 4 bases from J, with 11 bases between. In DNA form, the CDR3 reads TGTGCCAGCAGCGTAGGGGGAGGGGGTTACGAGCAGTACTTC. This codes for CASSVGGGGYEQYF.

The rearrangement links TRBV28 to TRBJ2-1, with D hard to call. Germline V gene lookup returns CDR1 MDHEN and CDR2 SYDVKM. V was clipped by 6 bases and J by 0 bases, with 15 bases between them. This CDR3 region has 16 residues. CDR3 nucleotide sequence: TGTGCCAGCAGCAACTGGGCCACCAGCTCCTACAATGAGCAGTTCTTC. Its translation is CASSNWATSSYNEQFF.

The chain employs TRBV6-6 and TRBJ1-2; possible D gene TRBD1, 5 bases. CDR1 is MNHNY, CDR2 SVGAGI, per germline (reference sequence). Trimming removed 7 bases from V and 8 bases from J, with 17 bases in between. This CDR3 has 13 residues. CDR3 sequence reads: CASKLDPGLGYTF. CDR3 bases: TGTGCCAGCAAGCTGGACCCAGGGTTAGGCTACACCTTC.